The rows below give T cell receptor beta chains drawn from one sample of a study of post-analysis software for immune sequencing data. TCRdb reprocessed the PCR reads via MiXCR and lists one record per CDR3 protein. Here the sample spans about 400,000 distinct CDR3 sequences, around 37% being singletons. Source material: blood. The origin of the receptors is a girl aged 10-17 years with multiple sclerosis. Each CDR3 is given with its conserved first and last residue. The D gene is left open where the match is weak. Size tells how often a clone was seen (once, few, many) or the class of an expanded clone, and some rows leave it out.

CDR3aa	CDR3nt	v_gene	j_gene	len	abundance	d_gene
CSVGTGGSNQPQHF	TGCAGCGTCGGCACAGGGGGGAGCAATCAGCCCCAGCATTTT	TRBV29-1	TRBJ1-5	14	few	TRBD1
CASSLVGTGGRDTQYF	TGCGCCAGCAGCTTGGTAGGGACAGGGGGCCGGGATACGCAGTATTTT	TRBV5-1	TRBJ2-3	16	few	TRBD1
CASSSDGWPNQPQHF	TGTGCCAGCAGCTCCGATGGGTGGCCTAATCAGCCCCAGCATTTT	TRBV7-2	TRBJ1-5	15	.	.
CASSVPGARGYTF	TGTGCCAGCAGCGTGCCGGGGGCGCGGGGCTACACCTTC	TRBV9	TRBJ1-2	13	.	.
CAAADRNYGYTF	TGTGCCGCGGCCGACAGAAACTATGGCTACACCTTC	TRBV13	TRBJ1-2	12	.	.
CASRSLAGASGELVF	TGTGCCAGCAGGTCACTAGCGGGGGCGTCCGGGGAGCTGGTTTTT	TRBV3-1	TRBJ2-2	15	.	TRBD2
CASSSTVFGGNYEQYF	TGTGCCAGCAGCTCGACAGTTTTTGGGGGGAACTACGAGCAGTACTTC	TRBV13	TRBJ2-7	16	few	.
CATSRESGTGAYEQYF	TGTGCCACCAGCAGAGAGTCGGGTACAGGGGCCTACGAGCAGTACTTC	TRBV15	TRBJ2-7	16	.	TRBD1
CSVEALQATEAFF	TGCAGCGTTGAAGCCCTTCAGGCGACTGAAGCTTTCTTT	TRBV29-1	TRBJ1-1	13	.	.
CGAREDRAGYTF	TGCGGTGCTAGGGAAGACAGGGCTGGCTACACCTTC	TRBV20-1	TRBJ1-2	12	.	TRBD1
CASSERGGYATQYF	TGTGCCAGCAGTGAACGGGGGGGCTATGCGACCCAGTACTTC	TRBV2	TRBJ2-5	14	many	TRBD2
CASSWSPSGYEQYF	TGTGCCAGCAGTTGGTCTCCGTCAGGCTACGAGCAGTACTTC	TRBV12-3/TRBV12-4	TRBJ2-7	14	once	.
CAWSVQDRALTYF	TGTGCCTGGAGTGTGCAAGACAGGGCTCTTACCTACTTC	TRBV30	TRBJ2-4	13	.	TRBD1
CSASASGGTYEQYF	TGCAGTGCTAGTGCTAGCGGGGGAACCTACGAGCAGTACTTC	TRBV20-1	TRBJ2-7	14	many	TRBD2
CAISESYLGGGPETQYF	TGTGCCATCAGTGAGTCTTATCTAGGGGGAGGGCCGGAGACCCAGTACTTC	TRBV10-3	TRBJ2-5	17	.	.
CASSLVGEGYEQYF	TGTGCCAGCAGCTTGGTAGGGGAGGGCTACGAGCAGTACTTC	TRBV5-8	TRBJ2-7	14	few	TRBD2
CASSVARRTNTGELFF	TGTGCCAGCAGCGTCGCCCGACGGACGAACACCGGGGAGCTGTTTTTT	TRBV6-6	TRBJ2-2	16	many	.
CASSLFQGQGYTF	TGTGCCAGCAGCTTGTTCCAGGGCCAGGGCTACACCTTC	TRBV5-4	TRBJ1-2	13	few	.
CATSRDTTGWVKGNQPQHF	TGTGCCACCAGCAGAGACACAACAGGGTGGGTTAAAGGCAATCAGCCCCAGCATTTT	TRBV15	TRBJ1-5	19	.	.
CASRTGVGETQYF	TGTGCCAGCCGCACAGGGGTAGGAGAGACCCAGTACTTC	TRBV5-5	TRBJ2-5	13	.	TRBD1
CSARRRGGDTQYF	TGCAGTGCTAGAAGGAGGGGGGGAGATACGCAGTATTTT	TRBV20-1	TRBJ2-3	13	.	.
CAISEGSGGAETQYF	TGTGCCATCAGTGAGGGGAGCGGGGGGGCCGAGACCCAGTACTTC	TRBV10-3	TRBJ2-5	15	few	TRBD2
CSAATGEIYNEQFF	TGCAGTGCTGCGACGGGGGAGATCTACAATGAGCAGTTCTTC	TRBV20-1	TRBJ2-1	14	.	.
CASRPAGKGEQYF	TGTGCCAGCAGACCGGCAGGGAAGGGCGAGCAGTACTTC	TRBV14	TRBJ2-7	13	.	.
CASSQGSSSGGYTF	TGTGCCAGCAGTCAAGGGTCCAGTTCGGGTGGCTACACCTTC	TRBV6-2/TRBV6-3	TRBJ1-2	14	few	.
CAISESGTDQETQYF	TGTGCCATCAGTGAGTCCGGGACAGATCAAGAGACCCAGTACTTC	TRBV10-3	TRBJ2-5	15	.	TRBD1
CASGTDPSTDTQYF	TGCGCCAGCGGGACTGACCCTAGCACAGATACGCAGTATTTT	TRBV5-1	TRBJ2-3	14	.	.
CASSPERGQTEAFF	TGTGCCAGCAGCCCCGAGCGAGGACAGACTGAAGCTTTCTTT	TRBV7-9	TRBJ1-1	14	few	.
CSVEGPGGEDTQYF	TGCAGCGTTGAAGGGCCCGGGGGCGAGGATACGCAGTATTTT	TRBV29-1	TRBJ2-3	14	few	.
CASSVLISTDTQYF	TGCGCCAGCAGCGTGCTAATAAGCACAGATACGCAGTATTTT	TRBV5-1	TRBJ2-3	14	.	.
CASTRPGLGGETQYF	TGTGCCAGCACCAGACCGGGACTAGGAGGAGAGACCCAGTACTTC	TRBV12-3/TRBV12-4	TRBJ2-5	15	.	TRBD2
CASSLGVLDTQYF	TGTGCCAGCAGTTTAGGAGTATTGGATACGCAGTATTTT	TRBV12-3/TRBV12-4	TRBJ2-3	13	.	.
CSARGQITNYGYTF	TGCAGTGCTAGGGGCCAGATTACTAACTATGGCTACACCTTC	TRBV20-1	TRBJ1-2	14	few	.
CASSHRQRGYTF	TGTGCCAGCAGCCATCGCCAGAGAGGCTACACCTTC	TRBV3-1	TRBJ1-2	12	.	.
CASSWGTGGMNTEAFF	TGCGCCAGCAGCTGGGGGACAGGGGGCATGAACACTGAAGCTTTCTTT	TRBV5-1	TRBJ1-1	16	.	TRBD1
CASSQDSTNPPQYF	TGCGCCAGCAGCCAAGATAGCACCAACCCCCCGCAGTATTTT	TRBV4-3	TRBJ2-3	14	.	.
CASRGTVSADAQYF	TGTGCCAGCAGGGGGACAGTGAGCGCAGATGCGCAATATTTT	TRBV12-3/TRBV12-4	TRBJ2-3	14	.	TRBD1
CASSSPGRGGGTEAFF	TGTGCCAGCAGTTCACCGGGGAGGGGAGGAGGCACTGAAGCTTTCTTT	TRBV28	TRBJ1-1	16	few	.
CASRGNKNTEAFF	TGTGCCAGCAGGGGAAACAAGAACACTGAAGCTTTCTTT	TRBV6-5	TRBJ1-1	13	.	.
CASSLGQAHTDTQYF	TGCGCCAGCAGCTTAGGGCAGGCACACACAGATACGCAGTATTTT	TRBV5-1	TRBJ2-3	15	.	.
CASSHRLDTQYF	TGTGCCAGCAGCCACAGGTTAGATACGCAGTATTTT	TRBV3-1	TRBJ2-3	12	.	.
CSAISVKGFYGQYF	TGCAGTGCTATTTCGGTAAAGGGTTTCTACGGGCAGTACTTC	TRBV20-1	TRBJ2-7	14	.	.
CASSQGPGSYNSPLHF	TGCGCCAGCAGCCAAGGGCCGGGGTCCTATAATTCACCCCTCCACTTT	TRBV4-1	TRBJ1-6	16	.	.
CASSPFQAKPNEKLFF	TGCGCCAGCAGCCCCTTTCAGGCGAAACCTAATGAAAAACTGTTTTTT	TRBV4-3	TRBJ1-4	16	.	.
CSARRGGYGYTF	TGCAGTGCACGGAGGGGCGGCTATGGCTACACCTTC	TRBV20-1	TRBJ1-2	12	.	.
CASSSSGDNEQFF	TGTGCCAGCAGTTCATCCGGTGACAATGAGCAGTTCTTC	TRBV12-3/TRBV12-4	TRBJ2-1	13	.	.